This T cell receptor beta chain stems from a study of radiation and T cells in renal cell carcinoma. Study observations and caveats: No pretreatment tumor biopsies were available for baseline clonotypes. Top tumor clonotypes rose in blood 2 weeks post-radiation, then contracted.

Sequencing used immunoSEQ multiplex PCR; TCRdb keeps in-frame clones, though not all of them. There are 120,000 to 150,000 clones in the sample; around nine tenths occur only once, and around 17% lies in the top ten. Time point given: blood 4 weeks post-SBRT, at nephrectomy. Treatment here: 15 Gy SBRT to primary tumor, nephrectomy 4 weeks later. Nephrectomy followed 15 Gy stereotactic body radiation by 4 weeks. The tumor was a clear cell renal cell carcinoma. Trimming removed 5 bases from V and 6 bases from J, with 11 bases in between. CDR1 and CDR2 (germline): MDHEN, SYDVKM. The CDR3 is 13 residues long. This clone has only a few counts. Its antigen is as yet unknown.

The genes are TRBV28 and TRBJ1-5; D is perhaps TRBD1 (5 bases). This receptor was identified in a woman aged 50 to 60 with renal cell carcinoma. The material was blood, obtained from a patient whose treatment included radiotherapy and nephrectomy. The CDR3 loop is CASSAGLGQPQHF. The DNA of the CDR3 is TGTGCCAGCAGTGCAGGGTTGGGTCAGCCCCAGCATTTT.